This T cell receptor (beta chain) comes out of a study of T cells in Graves' hyperthyroidism and ophthalmopathy. Study-wide results and caveats: From stable hyperthyroidism, ophthalmopathy was set apart by a 13 V-J model.

RNA transcripts were the template for amplifying TCR beta CDR3 regions. HTBI primers were used for first-round RT-PCR of the TCR CDR3. MiXCR, run by TCRdb on the multiplex PCR reads, gives a single entry per CDR3 protein. The sample has 300,000 to 450,000 distinct CDR3 sequences; approximately 15% are singletons. This clonotype was seen repeatedly, ten times or more. Its antigen is not identified. Germline CDR1 reads MNHEY; CDR2 reads SVGEGT. The CDR3 loop spans 12 amino acids. V was clipped by 8 bases and J by 2 bases, with 10 bases between them. Input material: blood. V usage is TRBV6-2 or TRBV6-3 and J usage is TRBJ2-7; the D is unclear. This sequence originates from a woman aged 25-40 years with Graves' ophthalmopathy. The CDR3: CASSLLTYEQYF. In DNA, the CDR3 is TGTGCCAGCTCCTTGCTCACCTACGAGCAGTACTTC.